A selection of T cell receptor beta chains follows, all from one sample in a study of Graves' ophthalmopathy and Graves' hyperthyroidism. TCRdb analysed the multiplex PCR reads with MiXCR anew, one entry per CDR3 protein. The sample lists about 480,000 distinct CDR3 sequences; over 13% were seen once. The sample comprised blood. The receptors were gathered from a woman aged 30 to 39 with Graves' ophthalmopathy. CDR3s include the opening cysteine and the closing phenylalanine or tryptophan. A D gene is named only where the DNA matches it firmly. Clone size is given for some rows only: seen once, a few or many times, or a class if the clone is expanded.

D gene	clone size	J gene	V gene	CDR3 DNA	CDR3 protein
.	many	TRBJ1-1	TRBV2	TGTGCCAGCAATATGGACAGGAACACTGAAGCTTTCTTT	CASNMDRNTEAFF
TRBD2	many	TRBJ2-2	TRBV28	TGTGCCAGCAGTTTGAGCGGGAGGGTCAACACCGGGGAGCTGTTTTTT	CASSLSGRVNTGELFF
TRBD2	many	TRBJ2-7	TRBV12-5	TGTGCTCGAGGGAAGACTAGCGGGATCTACGAGCAGTACTTC	CARGKTSGIYEQYF
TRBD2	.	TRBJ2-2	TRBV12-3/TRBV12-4	TGTGCCAGTAGTTCGGTAGCGGGGACATACACCCGGGAGCTGTTTTTT	CASSSVAGTYTRELFF
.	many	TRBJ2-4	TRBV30	TGTGCCTGGAGAGGCAACTCGGAAAACATTCAGTACTTC	CAWRGNSENIQYF
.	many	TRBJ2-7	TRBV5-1	TGCGCCAGCAGCTTGTCAAGTTCTACCTACGAGCAGTACTTC	CASSLSSSTYEQYF
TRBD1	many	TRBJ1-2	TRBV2	TGTGCCAGCAGTGAAGGGAGACAGGGGGGTTCCCTTAACTATGGCTACACCTTC	CASSEGRQGGSLNYGYTF
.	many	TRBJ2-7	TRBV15	TGTGCCACCAGCAGAGAAGGCAGAGGGGAAGGCTACGAGCAGTACTTC	CATSREGRGEGYEQYF
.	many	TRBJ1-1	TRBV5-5	TGTGCCAGCAGCTTGTCGGGGGCGCGGAACACTGAAGCTTTCTTT	CASSLSGARNTEAFF
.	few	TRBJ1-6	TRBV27	TGTGCCAGCAGTCCCTATTCGACAGGAATTATCTCCTATAATTCACCCCTCCACTTT	CASSPYSTGIISYNSPLHF
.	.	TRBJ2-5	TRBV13	TGTGCCAGCAGCCAGGGGTCAGAGACCCAGTACTTC	CASSQGSETQYF
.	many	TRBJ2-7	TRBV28	TGTGTGACCCGGGCAGGGGTGGGGTACGAGCAGTACTTC	CVTRAGVGYEQYF
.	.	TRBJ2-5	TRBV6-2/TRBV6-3	TGTGCCAGCAGTTACCTAGAAGAGACCCAGTGCTTC	CASSYLEETQCF
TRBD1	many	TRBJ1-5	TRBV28	TGTGCCAGCAGTGCGACAGGGGGTAGCGGCAATCAGCCCCAGCATTTT	CASSATGGSGNQPQHF
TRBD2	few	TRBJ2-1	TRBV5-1	TGCGCCAGCAGCCCGCTAGCGGGGGGGCTTAGTGAGCAGTTCTTC	CASSPLAGGLSEQFF